The rows below give T cell receptor beta chains drawn from one sample of a study of control samples from healthy donors and cancer patients. Assay: immunoSEQ multiplex PCR; the TCRdb copy retains only in-frame clones and omits some. The sample comprises just over 80,000 clones, around 94% of which are singletons, and 4.8% rests with the top ten. What was sequenced was blood. These receptors were collected from a woman aged 18-29 years in good health. The CDR3 runs from the conserved cysteine through the conserved F or W. The order of the fields is V gene, J gene, D gene, clone size, CDR3 DNA, CDR3 protein. The D gene is left open where the match is weak. Expanded clones are given a class, and other clones once, few, many or no size at all.

TRBV7-8	TRBJ1-3	NA	NA	TGTGCCAGCAGCCTGATTGTCCCTTCCTCTGGAAACACCATATATTTT	CASSLIVPSSGNTIYF
TRBV10-1	TRBJ1-6	NA	NA	TGCGCCAGCGGCCATGGCGATTCACCCCTCCACTTT	CASGHGDSPLHF
TRBV27	TRBJ2-1	TRBD2	few	TGTGCCAGCAGTCCCGGTTGGAGCGGGAGGGGTAATGAGCAGTTCTTC	CASSPGWSGRGNEQFF
TRBV19	TRBJ1-5	NA	NA	TGTGCCAGTACCCAAGCCCGGGGAGGAGATCAGCCCCAGCATTTT	CASTQARGGDQPQHF
TRBV24-1	TRBJ2-7	TRBD1	NA	TGTGCCACCAGTGATCCCCTCGGACAGGGGAGCGAGCAGTACTTC	CATSDPLGQGSEQYF
TRBV28	TRBJ1-5	NA	NA	TGTGCCAGCAGTTTGTCCCTTAGCAATCAGCCCCAGCATTTT	CASSLSLSNQPQHF
TRBV5-4	TRBJ1-1	TRBD1	NA	TGTGCCAGCAGCAACCCAGACAGGGATGAAGCTTTCTTT	CASSNPDRDEAFF
TRBV19	TRBJ1-1	NA	NA	TGTGCCAGTAGTATAGATCCTAACGGTTATACTGAAGCTTTCTTT	CASSIDPNGYTEAFF
TRBV6-2/TRBV6-3	TRBJ2-5	NA	NA	TGTGCCAGCAGTTTCTCAGAGACCCAGTACTTC	CASSFSETQYF
TRBV10-3	TRBJ1-5	NA	NA	TGTGCCATCAGTGAGATGGGGCTCGGGGATCAGCCCCAGCATTTT	CAISEMGLGDQPQHF
TRBV5-4	TRBJ2-1	TRBD2	NA	TGTGCCAGCAGCTCGGGACTAGAGTCCTACAATGAGCAGTTCTTC	CASSSGLESYNEQFF
TRBV6-5	TRBJ1-5	TRBD1	NA	TGTGCCAGCGGACAGGGAATTGGTCAGCCCCAGCATTTT	CASGQGIGQPQHF
TRBV14	TRBJ1-1	NA	NA	TGTGCCAGCAGCCAAGATGGAGGCAGGGCGGCTGAAGCTTTCTTT	CASSQDGGRAAEAFF
TRBV7-3	TRBJ2-5	NA	NA	TGTGCCAGCAGCTCTACAGGGTTTGGAGAGACCCAGTACTTC	CASSSTGFGETQYF
TRBV7-9	TRBJ1-1	TRBD1	NA	TGTGCCAGTATTAAACAGGGGGGCACTGAAGCTTTCTTT	CASIKQGGTEAFF
TRBV11-3	TRBJ2-7	NA	NA	TGTGCCAGCAGCTTAGGGGGTACGGCGGACTACGAGCAGTACTTC	CASSLGGTADYEQYF
TRBV7-9	TRBJ1-4	NA	NA	TGTGCCAGCAGCTTAATATTGGCGGAAAATGAAAAACTGTTTTTT	CASSLILAENEKLFF
TRBV21-1	TRBJ2-4	NA	NA	TGTGCCAGCAGCAAATCCAGCGGGAGGGCTAGGGGGAACATTCAGTACTTC	CASSKSSGRARGNIQYF
TRBV11-2	TRBJ1-1	NA	NA	TGTGCCAGCAGCTCCCCCCTAGATCATGAAGCTTTCTTT	CASSSPLDHEAFF
TRBV4-1	TRBJ2-7	NA	NA	TGCGCCAGCAGCCAAGGGGGTCTCTACGAGCAGTACTTC	CASSQGGLYEQYF
TRBV19	TRBJ1-1	TRBD1	NA	TGTGCCAGTCAGGGGGCGGGCACTGAAGCTTTCTTT	CASQGAGTEAFF
TRBV18	TRBJ2-3	NA	NA	TGTGCCAGCTCACCAGCGGCGAAAGGGTTAGCAGATACGCAGTATTTT	CASSPAAKGLADTQYF
TRBV7-2	TRBJ2-1	NA	once	TGTGCCAGCAGTCCCGGGGGCGGGAGATCCTACAATGAGCAGTTCTTC	CASSPGGGRSYNEQFF
TRBV6-1	TRBJ1-1	NA	NA	TGTGCCAGCAGTGAATGGGTGGCGGACAGAAACACTGAAGCTTTCTTT	CASSEWVADRNTEAFF
TRBV19	TRBJ1-2	TRBD1	NA	TGTGCCAGTAGTACCCTCCTGGACAGGGTTTATGGCTACACCTTC	CASSTLLDRVYGYTF
TRBV11-2	TRBJ2-3	TRBD2	NA	TGTGCCAGCAGCGAAACCCGACTAGCGGGGGGTGTCACAGATACGCAGTATTTT	CASSETRLAGGVTDTQYF
TRBV6-6	TRBJ2-1	TRBD1	NA	TGTGCCAGCCGGGACAGGGACAATGAGCAGTTCTTC	CASRDRDNEQFF
TRBV19	TRBJ2-5	TRBD2	NA	TGTGCCAGTAGTATAGGTGCTAGCGGGAGTTCAGAGACCCAGTACTTC	CASSIGASGSSETQYF
TRBV6-2/TRBV6-3	TRBJ2-2	NA	once	TGTGCCAGCAGTTACTCCCACACCGGGGAGCTGTTTTTT	CASSYSHTGELFF
TRBV5-1	TRBJ1-4	TRBD1	NA	TGCGCCAGCAGCACGGGACAGGGATTAGCAACTAATGAAAAACTGTTTTTT	CASSTGQGLATNEKLFF
TRBV27	TRBJ2-7	TRBD2	NA	TGTGCCAGCAGCCCCTGGGGGACTAGCGGGGGTTACGAGCAGTACTTC	CASSPWGTSGGYEQYF
TRBV11-1	TRBJ2-2	NA	NA	TGTGCCAGCAGCCCATGGGGTTCGGCAGGCACCGGGGAGCTGTTTTTT	CASSPWGSAGTGELFF
TRBV19	TRBJ2-7	NA	once	TGTGCCAGTAGTATCGGGCAGCACTACGAGCAGTACTTC	CASSIGQHYEQYF
TRBV5-4	TRBJ1-6	TRBD1	NA	TGTGCCAGCAGCCGGACAGGGTTTTTGGGGTCACCCCTCCACTTT	CASSRTGFLGSPLHF
TRBV7-9	TRBJ1-6	NA	NA	TGTGCCAGCACCCCCCGGGGGGTTTTCAATTCACCCCTCCACTTT	CASTPRGVFNSPLHF
TRBV2	TRBJ2-2	NA	NA	TGTGCCAGCCATCTAGGCTACCCTACCGGGGAGCTGTTTTTT	CASHLGYPTGELFF
TRBV9	TRBJ1-5	NA	NA	TGTGCCAGCAGCGTAGATAGGGATCAGCCCCAGCATTTT	CASSVDRDQPQHF
TRBV6-5	TRBJ2-5	TRBD2	NA	TGTGCCAGCAGTTATAGCGGGGGGCCACGAGGAGAGACCCAGTACTTC	CASSYSGGPRGETQYF
TRBV11-2	TRBJ2-1	TRBD2	NA	TGTGCCAGCAGCGTCGGGCTAGCGGGATTTGACCTTGAGCAGTTCTTC	CASSVGLAGFDLEQFF
TRBV24-1	TRBJ2-1	TRBD1	NA	TGTGCCACCAGTGATCCGGACAGGGGCTTCAATGAGCAGTTCTTC	CATSDPDRGFNEQFF
TRBV7-8	TRBJ1-1	NA	NA	TGTGCCAGCAGCTTACTCCGACAGGAGAACACTGAAGCTTTCTTT	CASSLLRQENTEAFF
TRBV6-5	TRBJ1-1	NA	NA	TGTGCCAGCATCAAACCTGGCAACACTGAAGCTTTCTTT	CASIKPGNTEAFF
TRBV7-9	TRBJ1-1	NA	NA	TGTGCCAGCAGCTTAGATTCGGGAACTGAAGCTTTCTTT	CASSLDSGTEAFF
TRBV11-2	TRBJ2-1	NA	NA	TGTGCCAGCTCCTACAATGAGCAGTTCTTC	CASSYNEQFF
TRBV19	TRBJ2-3	NA	NA	TGTGCCAGTAGTACCCCATCCGGACAGCCTAGCACAGATACGCAGTATTTT	CASSTPSGQPSTDTQYF
TRBV28	TRBJ2-7	TRBD1	NA	TGTGCCAGCAGTACGGCAGGGGGCATCTACGAGCAGTACTTC	CASSTAGGIYEQYF
TRBV25-1	TRBJ2-5	NA	NA	TGTGCCAGCAGTGAATTTTTCCGAGCACAAGAGACCCAGTACTTC	CASSEFFRAQETQYF